The clone carrying this T cell receptor beta chain occurred many times. Its antigen is not known. This record belongs to a study of immune heterogeneity within non-small cell lung tumors. Study conclusions and caveats: Recurrence of the same dominant CDR3 beta clonotypes was seen across tumor sites within a patient, and site-unique high-frequency clones were present alongside them.

Multiplex PCR (32 V and 13 J primers) was used to amplify the TCR beta CDR3. Using its own MiXCR run on the multiplex PCR reads, TCRdb lists one record per CDR3 protein. The table includes 10,000 or so distinct CDR3 sequences, about 26% detected once. For each sample, template was approximately 0.6 ug of bulk tumor genomic DNA. During surgery, each primary tumor gave multiple biopsies spaced as far apart as possible. Enrolled patients presented with newly diagnosed, previously untreated non-small cell lung cancer and underwent curative surgery. The CDR3 has 13 amino acids. The V gene's germline CDR1 is MNHNS and CDR2 SASEGT. Deletions cut 6 bases from V and 2 bases from J, with 5 bases between.

The specimen sequenced was lung tumor tissue. The rearrangement links TRBV6-1 to TRBJ1-6, with D hard to call. The TCR was taken from a woman aged 45-60 years with non-small cell lung cancer. As DNA, the CDR3 is TGTGCCAGCAGGGAGGCCTATAATTCACCCCTCCACTTT. Amino acids: CASREAYNSPLHF.